This T cell receptor beta chain was sequenced during a study of blood T cell repertoires in COVID-19. About the research overall: Acute and convalescent COVID-19 samples came from the United States, Italy and Spain. The cDNA or gDNA used as material had been derived from T cells, B-cell-depleted T cells, or PBMCs.

Per the germline V gene, CDR1 is SGHRS and CDR2 is YFSETQ. The V end was cut by 3 bases, the J end by 2 bases, with 15 bases between. The length of the CDR3 is 17 residues. This table comes from immunoSEQ multiplex PCR, and its TCRdb copy is limited to in-frame clones, with some not included. The data hold fewer than 120,000 clones, with about 85% observed a single time. This receptor was obtained from a human donor in a cohort sampled during active COVID-19. The chain uses TRBV5-1 and TRBJ2-6; D perhaps matches TRBD1 (6 bases). Sequenced: peripheral blood. The CDR3 DNA sequence: TGCGCCAGCAGCTCCGGGACAATCAGTACTGGGGCCAACGTCCTGACTTTC. As protein: CASSSGTISTGANVLTF.